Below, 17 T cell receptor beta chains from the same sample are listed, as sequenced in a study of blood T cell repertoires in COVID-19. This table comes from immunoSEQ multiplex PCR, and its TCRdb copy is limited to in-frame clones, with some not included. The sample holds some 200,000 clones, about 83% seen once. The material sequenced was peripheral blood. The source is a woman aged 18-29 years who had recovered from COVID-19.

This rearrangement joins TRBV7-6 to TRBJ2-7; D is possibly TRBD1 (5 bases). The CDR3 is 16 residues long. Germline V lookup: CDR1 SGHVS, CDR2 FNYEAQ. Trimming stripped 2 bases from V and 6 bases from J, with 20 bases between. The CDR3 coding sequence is TGTGCCAGCAGCTTACATCCGTCGGTCAGGGTGGGCGAGCAGTACTTC. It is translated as CASSLHPSVRVGEQYF.

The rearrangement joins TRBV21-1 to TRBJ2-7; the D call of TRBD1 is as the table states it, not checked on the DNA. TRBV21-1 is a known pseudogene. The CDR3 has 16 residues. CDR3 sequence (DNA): TGTGCCAGCAGCAAAGCCGTGACAGGGGGCCGAAGCGAGCAGTACGTC. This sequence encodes CASSKAVTGGRSEQYV.

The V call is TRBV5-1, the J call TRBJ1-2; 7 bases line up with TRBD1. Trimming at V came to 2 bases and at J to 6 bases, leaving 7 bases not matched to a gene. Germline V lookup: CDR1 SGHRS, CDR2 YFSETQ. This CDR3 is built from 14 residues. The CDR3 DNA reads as TGCGCCAGCAGCTTACGACAGGGAGGCCATGGCTACACCTTC. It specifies CASSLRQGGHGYTF.

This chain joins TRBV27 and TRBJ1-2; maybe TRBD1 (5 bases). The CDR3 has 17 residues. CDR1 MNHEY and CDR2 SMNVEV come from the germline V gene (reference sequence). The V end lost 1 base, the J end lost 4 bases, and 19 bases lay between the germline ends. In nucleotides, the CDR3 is TGTGCCAGCAGTTTATTGGTGGGTTCTGGACAACTCTATGGCTACACCTTC. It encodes CASSLLVGSGQLYGYTF.

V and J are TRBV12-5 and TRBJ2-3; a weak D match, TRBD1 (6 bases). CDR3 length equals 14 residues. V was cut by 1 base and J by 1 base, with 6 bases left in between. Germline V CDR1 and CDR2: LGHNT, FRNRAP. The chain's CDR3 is CASGLGGRTDTQYF. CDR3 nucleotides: TGTGCTAGTGGTTTGGGGGGGCGCACAGATACGCAGTATTTT.

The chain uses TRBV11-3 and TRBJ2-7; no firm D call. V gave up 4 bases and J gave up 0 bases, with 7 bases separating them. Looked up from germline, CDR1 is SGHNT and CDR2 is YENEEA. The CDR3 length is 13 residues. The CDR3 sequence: CASSSRSSYEQYF. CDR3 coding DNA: TGTGCCAGCAGCTCCCGTTCCTCCTACGAGCAGTACTTC.

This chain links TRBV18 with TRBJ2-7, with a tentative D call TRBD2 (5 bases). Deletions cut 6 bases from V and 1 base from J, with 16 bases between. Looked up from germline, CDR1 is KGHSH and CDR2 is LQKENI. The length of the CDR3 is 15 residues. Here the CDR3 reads CASSRERVESYEQYV. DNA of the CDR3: TGTGCCAGCTCGAGGGAGAGAGTGGAGTCCTACGAGCAGTACGTC.

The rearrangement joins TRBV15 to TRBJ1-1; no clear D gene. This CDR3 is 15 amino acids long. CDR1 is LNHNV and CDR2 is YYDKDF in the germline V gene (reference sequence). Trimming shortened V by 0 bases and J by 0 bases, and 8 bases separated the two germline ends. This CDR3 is CATSRDTLVNTEAFF. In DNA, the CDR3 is TGTGCCACCAGCAGAGATACGTTAGTGAACACTGAAGCTTTCTTT. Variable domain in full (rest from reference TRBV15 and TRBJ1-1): DAMVIQNPRYQVTQFGKPVTLSCSQTLNHNVMYWYQQKSSQAPKLLFHYYDKDFNNEADTPDNFQSRRPNTSFCFLDIRSPGLGDTAMYLCATSRDTLVNTEAFFGQGTRLTVV.

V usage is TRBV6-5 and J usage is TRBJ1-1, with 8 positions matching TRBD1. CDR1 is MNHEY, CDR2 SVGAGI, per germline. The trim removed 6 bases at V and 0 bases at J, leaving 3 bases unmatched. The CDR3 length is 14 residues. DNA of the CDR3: TGTGCCAGCAGCAGGACAGGGTTGAACACTGAAGCTTTCTTT. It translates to CASSRTGLNTEAFF.

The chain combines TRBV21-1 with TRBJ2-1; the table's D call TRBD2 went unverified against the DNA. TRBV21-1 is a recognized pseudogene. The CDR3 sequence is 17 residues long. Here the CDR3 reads CASSKYVRTSGYNEQFF. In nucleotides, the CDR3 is TGTGCCAGCAGCAAATACGTCCGGACTAGCGGCTACAATGAGCAGTTCTTC.

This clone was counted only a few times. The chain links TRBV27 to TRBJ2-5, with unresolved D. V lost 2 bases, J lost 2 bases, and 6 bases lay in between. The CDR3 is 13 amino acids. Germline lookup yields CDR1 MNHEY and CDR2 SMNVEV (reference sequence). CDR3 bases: TGTGCCAGCAGTTTAAATGAGCAAGAGACCCAGTACTTC. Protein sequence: CASSLNEQETQYF.

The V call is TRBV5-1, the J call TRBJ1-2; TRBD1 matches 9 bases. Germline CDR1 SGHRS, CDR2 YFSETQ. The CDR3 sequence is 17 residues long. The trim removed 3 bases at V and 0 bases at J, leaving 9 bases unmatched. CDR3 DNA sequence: TGCGCCAGCAGCTCCGGACAGGGGCCGATCACTAACTATGGCTACACCTTC. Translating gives CASSSGQGPITNYGYTF.

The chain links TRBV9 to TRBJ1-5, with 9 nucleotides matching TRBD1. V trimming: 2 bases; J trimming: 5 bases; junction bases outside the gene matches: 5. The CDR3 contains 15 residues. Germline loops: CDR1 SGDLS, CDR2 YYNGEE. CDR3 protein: CASSVTGGAYQPQHF. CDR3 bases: TGTGCCAGCAGCGTCACAGGGGGCGCTTATCAGCCCCAGCATTTT.

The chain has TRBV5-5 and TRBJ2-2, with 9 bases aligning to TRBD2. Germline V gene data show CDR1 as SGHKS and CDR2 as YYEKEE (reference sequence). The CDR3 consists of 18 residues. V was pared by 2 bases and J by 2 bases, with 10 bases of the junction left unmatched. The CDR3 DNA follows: TGTGCCAGCAGCTTAAGGCAGCGGGGGGCCCGTAACACCGGGGAGCTGTTTTTT. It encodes CASSLRQRGARNTGELFF.

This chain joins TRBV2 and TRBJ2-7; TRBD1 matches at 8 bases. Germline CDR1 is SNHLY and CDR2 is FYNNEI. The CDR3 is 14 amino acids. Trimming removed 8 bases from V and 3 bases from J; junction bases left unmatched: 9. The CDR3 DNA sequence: TGTGCCAGCTCAGGGGGACAGGCGTTCTACGAGCAGTACGTC. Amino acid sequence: CASSGGQAFYEQYV.

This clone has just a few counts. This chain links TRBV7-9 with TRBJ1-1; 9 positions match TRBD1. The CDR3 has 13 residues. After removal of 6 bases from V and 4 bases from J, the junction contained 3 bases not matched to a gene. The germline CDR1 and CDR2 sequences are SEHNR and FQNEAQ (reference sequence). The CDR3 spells CASRTGGFTEAFF. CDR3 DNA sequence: TGTGCCAGCAGGACAGGGGGGTTCACTGAAGCTTTCTTT. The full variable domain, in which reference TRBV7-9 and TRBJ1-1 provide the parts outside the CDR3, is DTGVSQNPRHKITKRGQNVTFRCDPISEHNRLYWYRQTLGQGPEFLTYFQNEAQLEKSRLLSDRFSAERPKGSFSTLEIQRTEQGDSAMYLCASRTGGFTEAFFGQGTRLTVV.

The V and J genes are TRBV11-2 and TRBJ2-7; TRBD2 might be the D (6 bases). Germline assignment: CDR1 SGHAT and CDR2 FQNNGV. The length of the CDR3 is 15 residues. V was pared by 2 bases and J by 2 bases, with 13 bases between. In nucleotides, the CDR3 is TGTGCCAGCAGCTTAAGCCAGCGGGCCACCTACGAGCAGTACTTC. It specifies CASSLSQRATYEQYF.